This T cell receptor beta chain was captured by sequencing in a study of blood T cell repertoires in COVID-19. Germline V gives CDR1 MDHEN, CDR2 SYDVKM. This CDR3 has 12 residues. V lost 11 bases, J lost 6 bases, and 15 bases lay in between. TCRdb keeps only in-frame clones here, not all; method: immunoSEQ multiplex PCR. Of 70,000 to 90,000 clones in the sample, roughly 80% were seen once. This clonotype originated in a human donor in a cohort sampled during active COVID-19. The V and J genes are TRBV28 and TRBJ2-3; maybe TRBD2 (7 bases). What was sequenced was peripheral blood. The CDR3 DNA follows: TGTGCCGAGGGGGGGGCTGGGGATACGCAGTATTTT. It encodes CAEGGAGDTQYF.